This entry lists 7 T cell receptor beta chains sequenced from one sample in a study of cytomegalovirus exposure and HLA in healthy donors. Vbeta (60) and Jbeta (13) primers were used in the PCR. Only in-frame clones appear in the TCRdb table, and some are missing; sequencing was by immunoSEQ multiplex PCR. The sample records about 250,000 clones, roughly 70% being singletons. Sequenced material: PBMCs. The receptors were gathered from a female donor in good health and CMV-seronegative.

V is TRBV7-9 and J is TRBJ2-3; TRBD2 agrees at 9 bases. This CDR3 comprises 14 residues. Germline CDR1 and CDR2: SEHNR and FQNEAQ (reference sequence). J gave up 6 bases and V 6 bases, and 7 bases lay outside the gene matches. The CDR3 coding sequence is TGTGCCAGCAGACCCGGCGGGAGGGAGGATACGCAGTATTTT. This translates into CASRPGGREDTQYF. Looking up the rest from reference TRBV7-9 and TRBJ2-3 gives the full variable domain: DTGVSQNPRHKITKRGQNVTFRCDPISEHNRLYWYRQTLGQGPEFLTYFQNEAQLEKSRLLSDRFSAERPKGSFSTLEIQRTEQGDSAMYLCASRPGGREDTQYFGPGTRLTVL.

This chain connects TRBV18 to TRBJ2-2; 8 bases are shared with TRBD2. The CDR3 has 16 amino acids. Unmatched junction bases numbered 3, after V lost 2 bases and J lost 1 base. Germline V gene sequence: CDR1 KGHSH, CDR2 LQKENI. Here the CDR3 DNA reads TGTGCCAGCTCACCAACCCTAGCGGGGAACACCGGGGAGCTGTTTTTT. It encodes CASSPTLAGNTGELFF.

There are a few counts of this clone. The chain carries TRBV10-3 and TRBJ2-1, with D possibly TRBD1 on 5 matching bases. This CDR3 spans 16 amino acids. The germline CDR1 and CDR2 sequences are ENHRY and SYGVKD. V shed 10 bases and J shed 0 bases, with 19 bases lying between them. CDR3 nucleotide sequence: TGTGCCACCCGAAGTACCACAGGAAGCTCCTACAATGAGCAGTTCTTC. Translating it yields CATRSTTGSSYNEQFF.

The rearrangement links TRBV2 to TRBJ2-1; 10 positions agree with TRBD2. CDR1 and CDR2 from the germline V gene are SNHLY and FYNNEI. The V and J ends lost 7 bases and 8 bases, in that order; junction bases with no gene match: 8. The CDR3 has 14 residues. This CDR3 is CASIVSGRGDEQFF. Here the CDR3 DNA reads TGTGCCAGCATTGTCAGCGGGAGGGGGGATGAGCAGTTCTTC.

This clone turned up a few times. The chain carries TRBV30 and TRBJ2-5; a possible D gene is TRBD2 (6 bases). The CDR3 contains 14 residues. Deletions cut 3 bases from V and 5 bases from J, with 16 bases between. The germline CDR1 and CDR2 sequences are GTSNPN and SVGIG (reference sequence). The CDR3 nucleotides read TGTGCCTGGAGCCGTGGTGCTAGCGTGGAGACCCAGTACTTC. It is translated as CAWSRGASVETQYF.

The chain has TRBV27 and TRBJ2-1, with D possibly TRBD1 on 6 matching bases. From germline, CDR1 is MNHEY and CDR2 SMNVEV (reference sequence). The ends were cut back, 10 bases at V and 4 bases at J, with 23 bases in the middle. The length of the CDR3 is 16 residues. CDR3 in DNA: TGTGCCACCACCCTCCTAGGGGGTTTCCTATACAATGAGCAGTTCTTC. As protein: CATTLLGGFLYNEQFF.

CDR3 loop: CASSETWTSGHYNEQFF. The DNA for the CDR3 is TGTGCCAGCAGTGAAACGTGGACTAGCGGCCACTACAATGAGCAGTTCTTC. The rearrangement joins TRBV6-1 to TRBJ2-1, with 10 bases that match TRBD2. The V segment lost 2 bases and the J segment 3 bases; nucleotides outside the gene matches: 7. Germline CDR1 and CDR2: MNHNS and SASEGT. This CDR3 is built from 17 residues.